The clone carrying this T cell receptor beta chain came up many times. What it binds is unknown. This record comes from a study of blood T cells in healthy people across ages. Trimming removed 0 bases from V and 9 bases from J, with 12 bases in between. Per the germline V gene, CDR1 is SGHAT and CDR2 is FQNNGV. This CDR3 spans 15 amino acids. The study, taken as a whole, reports: A strong correlation was seen between TCR beta diversity and naive T cell percentage.

Next came a second PCR, run for about 7 to 12 cycles, which used a sample-barcoded 5' primer along with a J-beta primer mix. A template-switch adaptor with 12 random nucleotides tagged each cDNA molecule. Each CDR3 protein is one row after TCRdb ran MiXCR on the 5' RACE reads. The profile shows hundreds of thousands of distinct CDR3 sequences, roughly a quarter of them singletons. This sample was also put to use in a study of T cells of mothers and their children. Turning to that study: RNA extracted was entirely used for cDNA synthesis, 1.5 ug per 15 ul. Addition of sample barcodes and 2-4 random nucleotides occurred through the M1S primer of the second PCR.

V and J are TRBV11-2 and TRBJ1-6; no firm D call. Sequenced material: blood. The source is a boy between 2 and 10 years old in good health. The CDR3 region has the DNA TGTGCCAGCAGCTTAGATCCGTGGGAAGGTTCACCCCTCCACTTT. Amino acids: CASSLDPWEGSPLHF.